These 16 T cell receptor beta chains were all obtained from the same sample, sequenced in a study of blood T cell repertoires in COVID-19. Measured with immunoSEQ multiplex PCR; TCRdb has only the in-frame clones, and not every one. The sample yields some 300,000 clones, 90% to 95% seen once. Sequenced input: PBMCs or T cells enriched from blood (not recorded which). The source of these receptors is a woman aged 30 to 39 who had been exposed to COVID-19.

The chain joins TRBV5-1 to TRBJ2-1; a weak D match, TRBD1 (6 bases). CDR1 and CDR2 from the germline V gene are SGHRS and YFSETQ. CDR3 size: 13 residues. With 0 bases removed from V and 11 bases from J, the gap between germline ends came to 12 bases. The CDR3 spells CASSLERQDQQFF. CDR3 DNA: TGCGCCAGCAGCTTGGAACGACAGGACCAGCAGTTCTTC.

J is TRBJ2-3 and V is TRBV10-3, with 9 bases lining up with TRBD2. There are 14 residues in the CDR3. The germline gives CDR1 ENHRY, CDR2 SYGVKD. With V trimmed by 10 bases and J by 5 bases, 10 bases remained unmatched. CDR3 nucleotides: TGTGCCAGTACTCTAGCGGGGTTGAGAGATACGCAGTATTTT. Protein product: CASTLAGLRDTQYF.

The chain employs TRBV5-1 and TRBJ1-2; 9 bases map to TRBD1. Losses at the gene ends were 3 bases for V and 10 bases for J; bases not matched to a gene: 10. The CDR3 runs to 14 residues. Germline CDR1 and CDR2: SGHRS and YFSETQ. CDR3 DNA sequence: TGCGCCAGCAGCTCAGGGGAGGGGACAGGGCCCTACACCTTC. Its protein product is CASSSGEGTGPYTF.

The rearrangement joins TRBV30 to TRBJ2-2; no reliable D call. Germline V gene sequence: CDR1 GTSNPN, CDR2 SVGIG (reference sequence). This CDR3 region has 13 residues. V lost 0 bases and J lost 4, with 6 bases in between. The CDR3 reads CAWSVLPTGELFF. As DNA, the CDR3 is TGTGCCTGGAGTGTACTCCCCACCGGGGAGCTGTTTTTT.

This chain's CDR3 is CASSQGLPRTDTQYF. DNA for the CDR3: TGCGCCAGCAGCCAGGGACTCCCGCGCACAGATACGCAGTATTTT. The chain recombines TRBV4-1 with TRBJ2-3; a possible D gene is TRBD2 (6 bases). The CDR3 is 15 residues long. Germline V gives CDR1 MGHRA, CDR2 YSYEKL. Trimming left V 3 bases short and J 1 base short, with 11 bases between.

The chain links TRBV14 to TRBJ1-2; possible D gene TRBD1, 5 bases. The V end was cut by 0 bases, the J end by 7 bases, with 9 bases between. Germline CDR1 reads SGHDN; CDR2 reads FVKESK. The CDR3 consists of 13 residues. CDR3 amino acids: CASSQDMQGGYTF. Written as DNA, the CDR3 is TGTGCCAGCAGCCAAGATATGCAGGGTGGCTACACCTTC.

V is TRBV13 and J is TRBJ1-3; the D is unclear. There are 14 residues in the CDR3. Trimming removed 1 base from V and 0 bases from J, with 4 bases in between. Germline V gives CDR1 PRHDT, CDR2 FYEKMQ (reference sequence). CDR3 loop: CASSLASSGNTIYF. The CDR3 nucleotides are TGTGCCAGCAGCTTAGCCAGCTCTGGAAACACCATATATTTT.

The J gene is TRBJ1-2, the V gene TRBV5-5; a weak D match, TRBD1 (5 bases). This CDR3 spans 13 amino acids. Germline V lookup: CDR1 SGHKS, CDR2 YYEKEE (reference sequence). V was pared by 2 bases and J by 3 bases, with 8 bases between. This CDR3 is CASSLDSYYGYTF. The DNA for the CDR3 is TGTGCCAGCAGCTTAGACAGTTACTATGGCTACACCTTC.

CDR3 nucleotide sequence: TGTGCCAGCAGCGTAGGTAGGGGCGCCGGCACAGATACGCAGTATTTT. This codes for CASSVGRGAGTDTQYF. The chain joins TRBV9 to TRBJ2-3, with D possibly being TRBD1 (5 bases). Germline V lookup: CDR1 SGDLS, CDR2 YYNGEE. The V gene lost 0 bases and the J gene lost 1 base, with 12 bases spanning the gap. CDR3 length: 16 amino acids.

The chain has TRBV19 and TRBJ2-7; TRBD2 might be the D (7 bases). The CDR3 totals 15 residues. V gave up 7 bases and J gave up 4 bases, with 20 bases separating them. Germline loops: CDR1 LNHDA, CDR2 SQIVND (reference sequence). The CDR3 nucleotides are TGTGCCAGTAATGAAAGGGCGGGGGCTTTTTACGAGCAGTACTTC. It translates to CASNERAGAFYEQYF.

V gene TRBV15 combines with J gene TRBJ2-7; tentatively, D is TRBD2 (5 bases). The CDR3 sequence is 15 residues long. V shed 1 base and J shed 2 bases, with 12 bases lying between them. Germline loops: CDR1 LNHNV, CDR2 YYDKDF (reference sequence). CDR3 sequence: CATSRVGVGTYEQYF. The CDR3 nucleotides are TGTGCCACCAGCAGAGTCGGGGTAGGGACCTACGAGCAGTACTTC.

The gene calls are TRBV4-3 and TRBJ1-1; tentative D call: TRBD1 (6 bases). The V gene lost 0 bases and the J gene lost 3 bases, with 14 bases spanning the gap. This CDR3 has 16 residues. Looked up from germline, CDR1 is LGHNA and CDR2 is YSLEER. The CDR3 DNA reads TGCGCCAGCAGCCAAGATCGCGGGGGGCTGTACACTGAAGCTTTCTTT. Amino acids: CASSQDRGGLYTEAFF.

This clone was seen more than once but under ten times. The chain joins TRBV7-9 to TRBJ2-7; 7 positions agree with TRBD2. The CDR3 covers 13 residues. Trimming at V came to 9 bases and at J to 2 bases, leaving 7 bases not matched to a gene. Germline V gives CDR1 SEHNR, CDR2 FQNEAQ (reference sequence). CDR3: CASSERGAYEQYF. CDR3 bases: TGTGCCAGTTCTGAACGGGGGGCCTACGAGCAGTACTTC.

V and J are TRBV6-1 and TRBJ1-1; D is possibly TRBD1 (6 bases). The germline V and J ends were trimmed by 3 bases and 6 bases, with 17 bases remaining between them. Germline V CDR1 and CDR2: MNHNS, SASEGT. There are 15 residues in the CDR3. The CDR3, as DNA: TGTGCCAGCAGTGATAGGGGGATGATTATCTCTGAAGCTTTCTTT. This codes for CASSDRGMIISEAFF.

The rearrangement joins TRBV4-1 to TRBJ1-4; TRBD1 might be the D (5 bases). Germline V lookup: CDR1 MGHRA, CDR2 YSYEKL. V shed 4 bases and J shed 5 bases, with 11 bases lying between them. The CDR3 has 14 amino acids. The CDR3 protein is CASSLGRGNEKLFF. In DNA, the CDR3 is TGCGCCAGCAGCCTAGGGCGGGGGAATGAAAAACTGTTTTTT.

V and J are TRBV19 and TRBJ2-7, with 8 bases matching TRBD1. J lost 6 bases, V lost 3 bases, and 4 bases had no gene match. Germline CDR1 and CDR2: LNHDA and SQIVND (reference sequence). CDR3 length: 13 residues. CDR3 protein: CASSITGGGEQYF. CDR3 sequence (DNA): TGTGCCAGTAGTATCACAGGGGGAGGCGAGCAGTACTTC.